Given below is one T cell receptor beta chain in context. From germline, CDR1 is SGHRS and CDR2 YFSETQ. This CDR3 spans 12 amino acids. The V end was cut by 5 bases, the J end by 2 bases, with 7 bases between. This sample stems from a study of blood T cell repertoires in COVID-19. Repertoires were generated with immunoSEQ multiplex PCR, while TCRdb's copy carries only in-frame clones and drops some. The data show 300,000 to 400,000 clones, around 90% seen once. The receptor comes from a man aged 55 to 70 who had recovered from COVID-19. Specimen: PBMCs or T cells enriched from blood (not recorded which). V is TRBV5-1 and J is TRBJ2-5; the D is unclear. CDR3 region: CASRLSQETQYF. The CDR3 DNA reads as TGCGCCAGCAGGCTGAGTCAAGAGACCCAGTACTTC.